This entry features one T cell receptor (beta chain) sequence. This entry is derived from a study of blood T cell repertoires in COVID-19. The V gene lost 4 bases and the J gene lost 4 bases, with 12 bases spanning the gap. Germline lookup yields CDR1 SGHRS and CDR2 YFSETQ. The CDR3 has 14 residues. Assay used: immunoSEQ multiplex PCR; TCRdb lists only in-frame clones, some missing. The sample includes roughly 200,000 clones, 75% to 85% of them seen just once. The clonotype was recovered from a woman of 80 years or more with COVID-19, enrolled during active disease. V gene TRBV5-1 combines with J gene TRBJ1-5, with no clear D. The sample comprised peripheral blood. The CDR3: CASSTDGGNQPQHF. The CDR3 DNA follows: TGCGCCAGCAGCACGGACGGAGGTAATCAGCCCCAGCATTTT. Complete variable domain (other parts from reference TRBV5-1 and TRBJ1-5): KAGVTQTPRYLIKTRGQQVTLSCSPISGHRSVSWYQQTPGQGLQFLFEYFSETQRNKGNFPGRFSGRQFSNSRSEMNVSTLELGDSALYLCASSTDGGNQPQHFGDGTRLSIL.